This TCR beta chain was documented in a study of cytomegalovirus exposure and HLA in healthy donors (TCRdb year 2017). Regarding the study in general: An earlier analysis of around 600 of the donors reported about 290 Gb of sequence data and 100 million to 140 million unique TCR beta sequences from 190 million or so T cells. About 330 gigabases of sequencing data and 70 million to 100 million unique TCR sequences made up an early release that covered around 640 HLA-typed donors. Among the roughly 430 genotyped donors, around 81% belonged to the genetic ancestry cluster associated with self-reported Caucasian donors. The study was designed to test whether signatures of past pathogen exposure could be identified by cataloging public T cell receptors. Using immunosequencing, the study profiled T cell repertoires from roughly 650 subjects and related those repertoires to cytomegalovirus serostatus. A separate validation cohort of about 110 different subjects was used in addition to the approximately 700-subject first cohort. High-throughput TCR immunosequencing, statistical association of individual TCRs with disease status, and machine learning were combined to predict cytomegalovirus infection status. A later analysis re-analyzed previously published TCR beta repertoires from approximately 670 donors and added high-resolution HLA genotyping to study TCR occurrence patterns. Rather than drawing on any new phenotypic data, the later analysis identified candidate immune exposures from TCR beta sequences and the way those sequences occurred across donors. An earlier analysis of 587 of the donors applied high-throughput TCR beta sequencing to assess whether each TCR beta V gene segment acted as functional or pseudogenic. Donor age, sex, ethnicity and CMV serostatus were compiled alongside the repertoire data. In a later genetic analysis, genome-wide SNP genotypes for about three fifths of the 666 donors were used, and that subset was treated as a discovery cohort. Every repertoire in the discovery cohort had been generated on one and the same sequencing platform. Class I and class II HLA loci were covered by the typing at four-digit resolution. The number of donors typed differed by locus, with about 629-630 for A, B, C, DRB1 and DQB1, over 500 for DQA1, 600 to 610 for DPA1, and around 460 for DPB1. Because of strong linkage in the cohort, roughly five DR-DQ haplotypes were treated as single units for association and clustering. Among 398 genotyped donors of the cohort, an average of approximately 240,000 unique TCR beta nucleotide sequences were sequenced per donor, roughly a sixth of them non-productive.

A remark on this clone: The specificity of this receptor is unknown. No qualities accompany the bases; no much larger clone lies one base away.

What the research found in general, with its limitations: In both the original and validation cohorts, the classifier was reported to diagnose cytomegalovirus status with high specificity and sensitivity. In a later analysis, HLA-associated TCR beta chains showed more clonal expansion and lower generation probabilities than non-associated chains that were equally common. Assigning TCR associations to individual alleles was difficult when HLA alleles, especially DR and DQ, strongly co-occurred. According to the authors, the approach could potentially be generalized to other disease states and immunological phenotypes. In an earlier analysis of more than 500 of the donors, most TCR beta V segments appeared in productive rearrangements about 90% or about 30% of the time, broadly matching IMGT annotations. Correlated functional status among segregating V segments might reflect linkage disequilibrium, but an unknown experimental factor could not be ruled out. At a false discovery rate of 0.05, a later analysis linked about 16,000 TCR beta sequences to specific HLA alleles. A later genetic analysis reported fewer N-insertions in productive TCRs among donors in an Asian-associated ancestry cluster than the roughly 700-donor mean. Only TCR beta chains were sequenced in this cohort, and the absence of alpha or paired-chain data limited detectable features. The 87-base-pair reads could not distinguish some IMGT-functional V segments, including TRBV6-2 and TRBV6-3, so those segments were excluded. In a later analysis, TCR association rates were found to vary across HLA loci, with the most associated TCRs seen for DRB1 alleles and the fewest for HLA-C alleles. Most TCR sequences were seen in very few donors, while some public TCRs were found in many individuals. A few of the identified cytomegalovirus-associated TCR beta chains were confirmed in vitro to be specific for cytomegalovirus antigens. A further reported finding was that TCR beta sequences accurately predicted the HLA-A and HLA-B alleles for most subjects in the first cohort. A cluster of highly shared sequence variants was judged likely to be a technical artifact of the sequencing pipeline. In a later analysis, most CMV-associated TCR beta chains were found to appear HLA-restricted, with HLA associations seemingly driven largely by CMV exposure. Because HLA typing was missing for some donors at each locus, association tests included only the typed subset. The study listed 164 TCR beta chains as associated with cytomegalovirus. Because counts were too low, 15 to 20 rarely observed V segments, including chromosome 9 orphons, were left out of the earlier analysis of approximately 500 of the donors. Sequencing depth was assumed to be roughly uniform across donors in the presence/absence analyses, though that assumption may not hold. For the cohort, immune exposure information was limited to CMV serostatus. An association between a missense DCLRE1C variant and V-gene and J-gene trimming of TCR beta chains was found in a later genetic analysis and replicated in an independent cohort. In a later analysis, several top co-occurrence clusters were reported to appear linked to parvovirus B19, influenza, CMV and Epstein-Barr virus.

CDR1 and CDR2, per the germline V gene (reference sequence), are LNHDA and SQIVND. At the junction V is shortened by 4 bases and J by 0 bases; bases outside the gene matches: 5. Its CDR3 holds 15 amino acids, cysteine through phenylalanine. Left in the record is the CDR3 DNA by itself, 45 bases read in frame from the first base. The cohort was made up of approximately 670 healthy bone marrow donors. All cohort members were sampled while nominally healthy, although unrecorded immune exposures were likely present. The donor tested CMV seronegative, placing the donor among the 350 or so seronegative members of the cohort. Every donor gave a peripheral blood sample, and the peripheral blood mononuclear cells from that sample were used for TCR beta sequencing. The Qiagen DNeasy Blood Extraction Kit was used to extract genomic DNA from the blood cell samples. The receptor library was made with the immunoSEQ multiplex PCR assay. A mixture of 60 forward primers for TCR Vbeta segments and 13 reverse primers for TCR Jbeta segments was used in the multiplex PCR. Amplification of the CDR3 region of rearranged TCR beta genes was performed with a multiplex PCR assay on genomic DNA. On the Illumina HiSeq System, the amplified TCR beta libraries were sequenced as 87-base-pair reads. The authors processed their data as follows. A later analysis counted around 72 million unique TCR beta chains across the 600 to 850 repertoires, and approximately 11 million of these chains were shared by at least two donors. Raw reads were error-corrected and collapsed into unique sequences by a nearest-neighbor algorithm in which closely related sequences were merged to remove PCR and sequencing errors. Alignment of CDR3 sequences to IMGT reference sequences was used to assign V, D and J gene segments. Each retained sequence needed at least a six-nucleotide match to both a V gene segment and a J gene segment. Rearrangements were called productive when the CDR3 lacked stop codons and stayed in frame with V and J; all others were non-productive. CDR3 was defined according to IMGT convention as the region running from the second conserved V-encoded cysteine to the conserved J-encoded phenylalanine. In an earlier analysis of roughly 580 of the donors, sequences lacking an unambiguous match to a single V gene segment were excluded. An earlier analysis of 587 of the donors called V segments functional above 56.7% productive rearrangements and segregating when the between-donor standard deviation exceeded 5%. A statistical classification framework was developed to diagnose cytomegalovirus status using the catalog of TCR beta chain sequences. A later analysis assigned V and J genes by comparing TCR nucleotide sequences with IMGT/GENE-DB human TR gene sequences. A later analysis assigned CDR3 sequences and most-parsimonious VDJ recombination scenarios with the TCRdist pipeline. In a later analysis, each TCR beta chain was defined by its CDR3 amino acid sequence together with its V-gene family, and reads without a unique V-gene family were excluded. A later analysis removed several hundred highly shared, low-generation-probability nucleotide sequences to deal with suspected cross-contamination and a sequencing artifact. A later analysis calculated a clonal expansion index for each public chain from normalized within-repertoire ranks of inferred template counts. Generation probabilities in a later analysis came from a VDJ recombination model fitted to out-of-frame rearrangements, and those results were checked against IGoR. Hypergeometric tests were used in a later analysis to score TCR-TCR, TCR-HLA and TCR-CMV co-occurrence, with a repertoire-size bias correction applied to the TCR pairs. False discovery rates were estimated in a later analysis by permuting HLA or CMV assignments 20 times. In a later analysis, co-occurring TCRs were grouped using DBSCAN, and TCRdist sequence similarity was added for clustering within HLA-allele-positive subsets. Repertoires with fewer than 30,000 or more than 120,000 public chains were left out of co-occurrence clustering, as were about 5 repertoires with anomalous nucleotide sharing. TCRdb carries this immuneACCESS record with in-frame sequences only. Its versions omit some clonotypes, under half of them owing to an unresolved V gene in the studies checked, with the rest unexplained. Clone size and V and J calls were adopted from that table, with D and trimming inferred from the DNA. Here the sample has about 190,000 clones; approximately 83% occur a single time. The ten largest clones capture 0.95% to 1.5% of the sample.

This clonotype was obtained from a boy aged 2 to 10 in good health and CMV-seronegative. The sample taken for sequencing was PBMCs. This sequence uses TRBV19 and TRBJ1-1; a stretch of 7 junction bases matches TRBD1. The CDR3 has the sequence CASSKQGLMNTEAFF. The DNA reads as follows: TGTGCCAGTAGTAAACAGGGGTTGATGAACACTGAAGCTTTCTTT. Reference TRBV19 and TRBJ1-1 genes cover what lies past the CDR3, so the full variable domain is DGGITQSPKYLFRKEGQNVTLSCEQNLNHDAMYWYRQDPGQGLRLIYYSQIVNDFQKGDIAEGYSVSREKKESFPLTVTSAQKNPTAFYLCASSKQGLMNTEAFFGQGTRLTVV.